This note documents a single T cell receptor beta chain sequence. In the source study's methods: Nucleated cell number was recorded as an estimate derived from reference gene primer amplification. Profiling relied on immunoSEQ multiplex PCR, and the TCRdb table lists in-frame clones only, not all of them. V and J calls and clone size are those listed in that table; D and trimming were worked out from the DNA. Of about 190,000 clones listed, 89% are singletons. This sample was taken from a study of blood T cell repertoires in COVID-19. About the study: Samples taken during acute and convalescent COVID-19 were collected in the United States, Italy and Spain. PBMCs, B-cell-depleted T cells, or T cells were the source of the cDNA or gDNA that made up the material.

The CDR3 has 16 amino acids. The germline V gene encodes CDR1 SGHNT and CDR2 YYREEE (reference sequence). V dropped 4 bases and J dropped 4; count of bases not matched to a gene: 14. The receptor comes from a man in his forties or fifties with acute or convalescent COVID-19. Sequencing used peripheral blood. The chain couples TRBV5-4 to TRBJ2-7; TRBD2 matches 7 bases. This CDR3 is CASSGGGVSRTYEQYF. The CDR3 DNA is TGTGCCAGCAGCGGGGGAGGGGTCTCAAGAACTTACGAGCAGTACTTC.